The present T cell receptor (beta chain) was sequenced within a study of T cell responses to AZD1222 COVID-19 vaccine. Study conclusions and caveats: Females outnumbered males among donors, who were mostly white British; clonal diversity was possibly underestimated. Across spike, vaccine-associated CD4 TCRs were found, dominant at 160-218 and 743-854.

This clone appeared a few times. Its antigen is still unknown. Sequencing used immunoSEQ multiplex PCR; TCRdb keeps in-frame clones, though not all of them. Here the sample spans around 140,000 clones, roughly 92% being singletons. In germline, CDR1 is DFQATT, CDR2 SNEGSKA (reference sequence). CDR3 length equals 10 residues. Between the trimmed V and J ends, which lost 5 bases and 9 bases, there was a span of 8 bases. This receptor was identified in an adult in good health. The gene calls are TRBV20-1 and TRBJ1-5; D ambiguous. Specimen: peripheral blood, collected on day 0 of AZD1222 vaccination. The CDR3, as DNA: TGCAGTGCTCTCCGGGGGCCCCAGCATTTT. Its protein product is CSALRGPQHF.